The 13 T cell receptor beta chains below all came from one sample that was sequenced in a study of CD8+ T cells in alopecia areata. Once RNA had been extracted, it was reverse transcribed into cDNA to act as the sequencing template. Using immunoSEQ multiplex PCR, the repertoire was profiled, and TCRdb retains in-frame clones only, with some absent. The record shows around 290,000 clones for this sample, with no singletons present. The sorting of pooled cutaneous lymph node cells relied on CD4, CD8alpha, NKG2D, NKG2ACE and other markers. Specimen: CD4+ T cells sorted from a lymph node. The origin of the receptors is a C3H/HeJ mouse with alopecia areata. The strain's MHC type: H2-k.

With regard to this clone: Gene names refer to mouse genes. The read terminates 4 residues before the CDR3 end, so the remaining end is supplied by the germline J gene. The same CDR3 can be traced to other DNA sequences in this sample. The chain carries TRBV1 and TRBJ2-5, with a tentative D call TRBD1 (6 bases). CDR3 length equals 14 residues. V lost 2 bases and J lost 3, with 9 bases in between. Germline CDR1 reads NSQYPW; CDR2 reads LRSPGD (reference sequence). The DNA read from the CDR3 is TGCACCTGCAGTGCACCCGGACAGCAAGAC. Protein sequence: CTCSAPGQQD. The entire CDR3 is CTCSAPGQQDTQYF. Full variable domain (outside the CDR3, taken from reference TRBV1 and TRBJ2-5): VTLLEQNPRWRLVPRGQAVNLRCILKNSQYPWMSWYQQDLQKQLQWLFTLRSPGDKEVKSLPGADYLATRVTDTELRLQVANMSQGRTLYCTCSAPGQQDTQYFGPGTRLLVL.

For this clone: Mouse gene names apply. The read comes to an end 4 residues before the CDR3 does, leaving the germline J gene to fill in the end. Distinct nucleotide sequences in the sample also encode this CDR3. This sequence joins TRBV19 and TRBJ1-2, with 11 bases that match TRBD1. The CDR3 totals 15 residues. V shed 5 bases and J 2 bases; nucleotides not matched to a gene: 5. Germline V gene lookup returns CDR1 FNHDT and CDR2 SITEND (reference sequence). CDR3 residues: CASSPRTGGNSDYTF. Incomplete CDR3 DNA: TGTGCCAGCAGCCCTAGGACAGGGGGCAACTCC.

Details on this clone: Genes and germline are mouse. The read gets to within 3 residues of the CDR3 end, and the germline J gene fills in the rest. Distinct nucleotide sequences in the sample also encode this CDR3. The J gene is TRBJ1-6, the V gene TRBV13-1; no reliable D call. TRBJ1-6 is annotated as an ORF whose role is uncertain. Germline CDR1 and CDR2: NSHNY and SYGAGN. This CDR3 contains 12 residues. V lost 3 bases to trimming and J lost 7 bases, with 5 bases between them. CDR3: CASSGTNSPLYF. Partial CDR3 DNA: TGTGCCAGCAGTGGAACAAATTCGCCC.

Turning to this clone: Mouse gene names apply. With the read ending 4 residues before the CDR3 end, the germline J gene is used to fill in that end. Other DNA sequences from this sample encode an identical CDR3 as well. The chain employs TRBV13-2 and TRBJ2-1, with 12 bases matching TRBD2. This CDR3 region has 15 residues. With V trimmed by 5 bases and J by 5 bases, 5 bases remained unmatched. Germline V gene sequence: CDR1 NNHNN, CDR2 SYGAGS (reference sequence). The sequenced part of the CDR3 DNA is TGTGCCAGCGGGGCTCGGGACTGGGGGGATGCT. This translates into CASGARDWGDA. The complete CDR3 protein is CASGARDWGDAEQFF.

About this clone: Gene and germline names: mouse. The missing CDR3 end, 4 residues past where the read stops, is filled in from the germline J gene. The V and J genes are TRBV13-1 and TRBJ1-2; the match to TRBD1 covers 10 bases. CDR1 is NSHNY, CDR2 SYGAGN, per germline. The junction had 8 bases not matched to a gene; V was cut back by 1 base and J by 2 bases. CDR3 length: 17 residues. CDR3 DNA, as far as it was read: TGTGCCAGCAGTGATCCGGGACAGGGGAGTGAGAACTCC. The encoded protein is CASSDPGQGSENS. The whole CDR3 sequence is CASSDPGQGSENSDYTF.

Regarding this clone: The genes are named according to mouse. The read stops 4 residues short of the end of the CDR3; the missing end is completed from the germline J gene. Different DNA sequences within this sample yield the same CDR3. This chain uses TRBV13-1 with TRBJ1-1; the match to TRBD1 covers 9 bases. Germline loops: CDR1 NSHNY, CDR2 SYGAGN. The CDR3 extends over 15 amino acids. The J segment lost 3 bases and the V segment lost 0 bases, leaving 3 bases of the junction unmatched. The chain's CDR3 is CASSDAGQGYTEVFF. The covered CDR3 bases are TGTGCCAGCAGTGATGCGGGACAGGGTTACACA.

Details on this clone: Mouse gene names apply. Read coverage stops 4 residues before the CDR3 terminus; the germline J gene supplies the remainder. The rearrangement joins TRBV5 to TRBJ2-5; D might be TRBD2 (5 bases). Germline V gene sequence: CDR1 LGHNA, CDR2 YNLKQL (reference sequence). CDR3 length equals 12 residues. The CDR3 region is CASSPNWDTQYF. The sequenced part of the CDR3 DNA is TGTGCCAGCAGCCCCAACTGGGAC.

This clone showed up just a few times. Genes and germline are mouse. The DNA ends 4 residues before the CDR3 does, and the rest of the CDR3 is filled in from the germline J gene. The rearrangement uses TRBV13-1 and TRBJ2-1; TRBD2 aligns across 7 bases. The CDR3 totals 13 residues. Germline-derived CDR1 and CDR2 are NSHNY and SYGAGN. The DNA read from the CDR3 is TGTGCCAGCAGTGACGGCTGGGGGGCT. This gives the protein CASSDGWGA. The whole CDR3 protein is CASSDGWGAEQFF.

This clone was counted between two and nine times. Gene names follow the mouse nomenclature. The CDR3 goes on 4 residues after the read ends, and that part is filled in from the germline J gene. The chain has TRBV13-3 and TRBJ2-5; TRBD2 agrees at 9 bases. With V trimmed by 10 bases and J by 2 bases, 5 bases remained unmatched. Germline V CDR1 and CDR2: NNHDY, SYVADS. This CDR3 has 13 residues. CDR3 in amino acids: CASRLGVQDTQYF. The CDR3 DNA, read in part, is TGTGCCTCCAGACTGGGGGTCCAAGAC.

Comment on this clone: Mouse germline and gene names are used. The read ends 4 residues before the CDR3 terminus; that terminus is restored from the germline J gene. This chain links TRBV19 with TRBJ2-7; 9 bases fit TRBD2. This CDR3 has 13 residues. The germline V gene encodes CDR1 FNHDT and CDR2 SITEND (reference sequence). Incomplete CDR3 DNA: TGTGCCAGCAGGGGACTGGGCTCGGAT. Protein product: CASRGLGSD. The whole CDR3 sequence is CASRGLGSDEQYF.

A remark on this clone: All gene names here are mouse names. The read falls 4 residues short of the CDR3 end, and the missing part is taken from the germline J gene. The sample has other DNA sequences that encode this CDR3 too. The chain is built from TRBV12-1 and TRBJ2-4, with 7 bases aligning to TRBD2. CDR1 SGHSN and CDR2 HYEKVE come from the germline V gene. V shed 1 base, J shed 1 base, and the junction held 1 base outside the gene matches. The CDR3 has 14 residues. The CDR3 bases that were read are TGTGCCAGCTCTCTTACTGGGGGTCAAAAC. This codes for CASSLTGGQN. The CDR3 in its entirety is CASSLTGGQNTLYF.

This clone was detected a few times. Each gene name is a mouse one. Read sequence stops 4 residues before the CDR3 end, and the germline J gene provides the missing end. The sample contains more than one DNA sequence encoding this CDR3. V and J are TRBV19 and TRBJ1-1; 9 nucleotides align to TRBD1. The length of the CDR3 is 14 residues. Germline assignment: CDR1 FNHDT and CDR2 SITEND (reference sequence). Trimming cost V 4 bases and J 4 bases; bases outside gene matches: 5. The covered CDR3 bases are TGTGCCAGCAGTCCCGGGACAGGGATCACA. It yields the protein CASSPGTGIT. The complete CDR3 sequence is CASSPGTGITEVFF. Looking up the rest from reference TRBV19 and TRBJ1-1 gives the full variable domain: GGIITQTPKFLIGQEGQKLTLKCQQNFNHDTMYWYRQDSGKGLRLIYYSITENDLQKGDLSEGYDASREKKSSFSLTVTSAQKNEMAVFLCASSPGTGITEVFFGKGTRLTVV.

For this clone: Mouse germline and gene names are used. The CDR3 end falls 4 residues outside the read, so it is completed with the germline J gene. The chain recombines TRBV13-1 with TRBJ2-2; TRBD2 aligns across 8 bases. CDR3 length: 16 amino acids. Unmatched junction bases numbered 6, after V lost 5 bases and J lost 0 bases. Germline lookup yields CDR1 NSHNY and CDR2 SYGAGN. Incomplete CDR3 DNA: TGTGCCAGCAGGGGGGGGCGAATCCCAAACACCGGG. It encodes CASRGGRIPNTG. The full CDR3 protein is CASRGGRIPNTGQLYF.